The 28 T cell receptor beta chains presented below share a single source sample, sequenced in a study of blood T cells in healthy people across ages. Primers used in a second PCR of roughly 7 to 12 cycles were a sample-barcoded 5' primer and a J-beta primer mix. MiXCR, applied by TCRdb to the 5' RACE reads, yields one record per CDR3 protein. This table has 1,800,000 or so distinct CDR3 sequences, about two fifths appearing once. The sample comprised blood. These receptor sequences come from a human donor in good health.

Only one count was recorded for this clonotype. The chain's CDR3 is CASSPGIPGHTEAFF. The CDR3 bases are TGTGCCAGCAGCCCCGGTATTCCGGGGCACACTGAAGCTTTCTTT. The chain employs TRBV7-9 and TRBJ1-1; a weak D match, TRBD1 (5 bases). Germline V lookup: CDR1 SEHNR, CDR2 FQNEAQ (reference sequence). The CDR3 sequence is 15 residues long. Deletions cut 5 bases from V and 3 bases from J, with 16 bases between.

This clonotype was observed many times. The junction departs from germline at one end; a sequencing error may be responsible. The CDR3 DNA reads TGCAGCGTCGAAGACGGAGGCTCCTACAATGAGCAGTTCTTC. Amino acid sequence: CSVEDGGSYNEQFF. V is TRBV29-1 and J is TRBJ2-1, with D perhaps matching TRBD2 (5 bases). Germline loops: CDR1 SQVTM, CDR2 ANQGSEA. The CDR3 loop spans 14 amino acids.

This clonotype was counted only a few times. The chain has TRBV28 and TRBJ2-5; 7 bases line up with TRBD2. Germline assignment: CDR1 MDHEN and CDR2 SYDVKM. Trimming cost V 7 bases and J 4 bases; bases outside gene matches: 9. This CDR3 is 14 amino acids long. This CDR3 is CASKRGGIIETQYF. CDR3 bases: TGTGCCAGCAAACGCGGGGGAATTATAGAGACCCAGTACTTC.

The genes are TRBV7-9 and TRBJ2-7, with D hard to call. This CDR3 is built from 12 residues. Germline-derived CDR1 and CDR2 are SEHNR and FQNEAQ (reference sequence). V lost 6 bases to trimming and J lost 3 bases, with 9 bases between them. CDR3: CASRPDIYEQYF. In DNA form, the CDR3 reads TGTGCCAGCAGGCCCGACATCTACGAGCAGTACTTC.

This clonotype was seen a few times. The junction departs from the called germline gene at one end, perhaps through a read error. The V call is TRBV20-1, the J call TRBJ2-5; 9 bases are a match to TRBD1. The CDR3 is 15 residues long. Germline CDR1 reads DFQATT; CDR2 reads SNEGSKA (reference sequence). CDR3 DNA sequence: TGCAGTGCCAGACCCGGGACAGGGCCCCAAGAGACCCGGTACTTC. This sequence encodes CSARPGTGPQETRYF.

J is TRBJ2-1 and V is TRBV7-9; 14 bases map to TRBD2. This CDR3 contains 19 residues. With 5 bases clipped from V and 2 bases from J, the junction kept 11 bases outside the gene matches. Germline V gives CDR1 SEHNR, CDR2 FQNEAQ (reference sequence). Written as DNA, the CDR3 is TGTGCCAGCAGCAACCCGGGACTAGCGGGGGCCCCACCCTACAATGAGCAGTTCTTC. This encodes CASSNPGLAGAPPYNEQFF.

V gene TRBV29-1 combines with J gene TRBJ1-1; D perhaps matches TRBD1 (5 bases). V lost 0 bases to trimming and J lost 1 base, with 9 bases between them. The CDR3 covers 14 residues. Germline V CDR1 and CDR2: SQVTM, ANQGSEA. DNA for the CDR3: TGCAGCGTTGAAGAAGGACAATGGAACACTGAAGCTTTCTTT. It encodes CSVEEGQWNTEAFF.

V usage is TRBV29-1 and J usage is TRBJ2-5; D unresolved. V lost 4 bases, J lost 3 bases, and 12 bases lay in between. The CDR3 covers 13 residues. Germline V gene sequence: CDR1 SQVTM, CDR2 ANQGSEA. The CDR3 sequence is CSVGKAAEETQYF. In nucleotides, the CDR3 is TGCAGCGTTGGAAAGGCGGCGGAAGAGACCCAGTACTTC.

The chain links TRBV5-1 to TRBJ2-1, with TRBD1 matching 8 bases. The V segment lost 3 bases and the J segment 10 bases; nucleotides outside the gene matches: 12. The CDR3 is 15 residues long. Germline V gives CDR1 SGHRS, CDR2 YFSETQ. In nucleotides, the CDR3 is TGCGCCAGCAGCTGGGCAGGACAGGGTCTCGACGAGCAGTTCTTC. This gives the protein CASSWAGQGLDEQFF.

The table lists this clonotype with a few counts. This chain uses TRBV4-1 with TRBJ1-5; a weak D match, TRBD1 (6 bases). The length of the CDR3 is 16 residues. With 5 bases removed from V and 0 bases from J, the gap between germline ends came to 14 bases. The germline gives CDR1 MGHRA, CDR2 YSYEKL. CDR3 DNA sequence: TGCGCCAGCAGCAACCTCTACAGGGATAGCAATCAGCCCCAGCATTTT. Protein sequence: CASSNLYRDSNQPQHF.

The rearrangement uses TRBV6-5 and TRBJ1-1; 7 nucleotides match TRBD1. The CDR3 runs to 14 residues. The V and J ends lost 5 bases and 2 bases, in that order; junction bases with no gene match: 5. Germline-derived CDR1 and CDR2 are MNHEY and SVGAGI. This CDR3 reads CASSDHRGNTEAFF. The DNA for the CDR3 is TGTGCCAGCAGTGACCACAGGGGAAACACTGAAGCTTTCTTT.

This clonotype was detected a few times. CDR3 residues: CAIRPRDQYSGTNYGYTF. In DNA, the CDR3 is TGTGCCATCAGGCCTAGGGATCAGTACTCGGGTACTAACTATGGCTACACCTTC. The chain joins TRBV10-3 to TRBJ1-2; D ambiguous. This CDR3 is built from 18 residues. Germline V gene lookup returns CDR1 ENHRY and CDR2 SYGVKD. With 6 bases removed from V and 0 bases from J, the gap between germline ends came to 23 bases.

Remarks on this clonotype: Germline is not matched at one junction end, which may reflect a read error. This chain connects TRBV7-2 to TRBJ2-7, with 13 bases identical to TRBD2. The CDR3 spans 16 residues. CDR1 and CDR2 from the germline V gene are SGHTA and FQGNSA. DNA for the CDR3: TGTGCCTGCAGCCCGAGACTAGCGGGAGGAGTCTACGAGCAGTACTTC. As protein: CACSPRLAGGVYEQYF.

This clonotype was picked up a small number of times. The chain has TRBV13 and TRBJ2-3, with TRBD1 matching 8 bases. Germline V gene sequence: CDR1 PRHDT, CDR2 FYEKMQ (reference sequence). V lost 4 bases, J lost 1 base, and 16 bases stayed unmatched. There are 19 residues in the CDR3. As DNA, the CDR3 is TGTGCCAGCAGCTCTCAGGGGGCGGCAGATCCTCAACGCACAGATACGCAGTATTTT. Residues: CASSSQGAADPQRTDTQYF. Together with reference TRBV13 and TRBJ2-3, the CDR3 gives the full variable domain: AAGVIQSPRHLIKEKRETATLKCYPIPRHDTVYWYQQGPGQDPQFLISFYEKMQSDKGSIPDRFSAQQFSDYHSELNMSSLELGDSALYFCASSSQGAADPQRTDTQYFGPGTRLTVL.

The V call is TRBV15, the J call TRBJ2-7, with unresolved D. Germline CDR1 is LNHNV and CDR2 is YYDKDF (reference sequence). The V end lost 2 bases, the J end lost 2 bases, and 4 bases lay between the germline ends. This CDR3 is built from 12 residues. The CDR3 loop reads CATSRLPYEQYF. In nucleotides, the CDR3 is TGTGCCACCAGCAGACTACCCTACGAGCAGTACTTC.

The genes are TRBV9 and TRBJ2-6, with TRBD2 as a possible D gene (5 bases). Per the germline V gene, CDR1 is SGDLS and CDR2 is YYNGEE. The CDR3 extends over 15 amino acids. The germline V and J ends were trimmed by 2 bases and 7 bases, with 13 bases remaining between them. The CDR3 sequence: CASSVSSPGANVLTF. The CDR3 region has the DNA TGTGCCAGCAGCGTTTCCAGCCCGGGAGCCAACGTCCTGACTTTC.

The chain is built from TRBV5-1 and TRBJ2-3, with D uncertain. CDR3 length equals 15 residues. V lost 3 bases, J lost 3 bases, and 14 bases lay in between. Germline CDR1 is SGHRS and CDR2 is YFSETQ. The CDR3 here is CASSSALEVTDTQYF. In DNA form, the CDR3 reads TGCGCCAGCAGCTCGGCGCTAGAGGTTACAGATACGCAGTATTTT.

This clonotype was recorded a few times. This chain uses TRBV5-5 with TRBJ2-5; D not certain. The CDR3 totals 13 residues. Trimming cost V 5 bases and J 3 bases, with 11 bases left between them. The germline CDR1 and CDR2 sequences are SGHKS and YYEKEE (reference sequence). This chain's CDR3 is CASSFDPEETQYF. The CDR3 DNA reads TGTGCCAGCAGTTTCGACCCGGAAGAGACCCAGTACTTC.

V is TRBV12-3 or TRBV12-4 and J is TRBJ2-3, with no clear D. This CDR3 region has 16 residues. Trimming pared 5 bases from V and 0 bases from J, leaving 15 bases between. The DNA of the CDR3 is TGTGCCAGCAGTCTCTATCACAACCCTAGCACAGATACGCAGTATTTT. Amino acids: CASSLYHNPSTDTQYF.

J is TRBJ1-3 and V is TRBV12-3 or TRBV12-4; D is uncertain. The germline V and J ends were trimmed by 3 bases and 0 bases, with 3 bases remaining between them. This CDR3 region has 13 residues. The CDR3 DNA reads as TGTGCCAGCAGTTTCGCCTCTGGAAACACCATATATTTT. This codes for CASSFASGNTIYF.

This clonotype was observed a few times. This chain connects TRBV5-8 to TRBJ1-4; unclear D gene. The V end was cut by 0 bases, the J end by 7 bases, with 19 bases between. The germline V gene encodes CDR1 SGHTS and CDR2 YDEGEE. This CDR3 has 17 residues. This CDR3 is CASSLGRLGGLGEKLFF. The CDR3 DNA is TGTGCCAGCAGCTTGGGACGGTTGGGAGGATTGGGTGAAAAACTGTTTTTT.

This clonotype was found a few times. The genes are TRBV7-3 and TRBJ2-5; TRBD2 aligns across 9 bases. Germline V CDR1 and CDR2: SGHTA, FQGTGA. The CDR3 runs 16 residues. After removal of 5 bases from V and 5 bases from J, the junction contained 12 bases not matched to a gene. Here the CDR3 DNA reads TGTGCCAGCAGCCCTCGAGGGCGGGGGGGAGGTGAGACCCAGTACTTC. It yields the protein CASSPRGRGGGETQYF. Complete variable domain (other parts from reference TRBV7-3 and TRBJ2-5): GAGVSQTPSNKVTEKGKYVELRCDPISGHTALYWYRQSLGQGPEFLIYFQGTGAADDSGLPNDRFFAVRPEGSVSTLKIQRTERGDSAVYLCASSPRGRGGGETQYFGPGTRLLVL.

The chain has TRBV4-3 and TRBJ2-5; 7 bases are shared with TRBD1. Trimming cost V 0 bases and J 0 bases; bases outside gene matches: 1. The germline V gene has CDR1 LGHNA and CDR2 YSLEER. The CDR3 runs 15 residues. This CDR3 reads CASSQDGTDQETQYF. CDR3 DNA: TGCGCCAGCAGCCAAGACGGGACAGACCAAGAGACCCAGTACTTC.

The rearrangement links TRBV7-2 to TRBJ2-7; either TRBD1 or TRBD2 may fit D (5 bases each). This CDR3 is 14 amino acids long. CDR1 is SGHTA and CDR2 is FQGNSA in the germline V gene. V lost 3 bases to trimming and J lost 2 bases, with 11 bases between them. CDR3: CASSFKPGPYEQYF. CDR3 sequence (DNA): TGTGCCAGCAGCTTTAAGCCGGGACCCTACGAGCAGTACTTC.

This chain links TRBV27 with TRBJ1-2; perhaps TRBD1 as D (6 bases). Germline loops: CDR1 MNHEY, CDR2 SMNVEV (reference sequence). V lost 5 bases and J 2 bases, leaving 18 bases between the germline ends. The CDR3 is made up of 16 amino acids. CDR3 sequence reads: CASSSFPAGANYGYTF. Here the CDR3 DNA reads TGTGCCAGCAGTAGTTTTCCCGCAGGGGCGAACTATGGCTACACCTTC.

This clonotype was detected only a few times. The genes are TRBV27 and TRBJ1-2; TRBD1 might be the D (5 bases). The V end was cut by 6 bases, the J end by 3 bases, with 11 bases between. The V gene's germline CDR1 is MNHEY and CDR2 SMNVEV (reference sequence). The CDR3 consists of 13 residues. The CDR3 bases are TGTGCCAGCAGGATAGGGGCGTACTATGGCTACACCTTC. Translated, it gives CASRIGAYYGYTF.

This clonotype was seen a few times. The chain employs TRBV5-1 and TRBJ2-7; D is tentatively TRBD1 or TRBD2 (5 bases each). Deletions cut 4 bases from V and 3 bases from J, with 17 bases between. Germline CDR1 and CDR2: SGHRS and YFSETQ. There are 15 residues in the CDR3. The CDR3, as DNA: TGCGCCAGCAGCCCCCCGGGGCAGCCGGGCTACGAGCAGTACTTC. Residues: CASSPPGQPGYEQYF.

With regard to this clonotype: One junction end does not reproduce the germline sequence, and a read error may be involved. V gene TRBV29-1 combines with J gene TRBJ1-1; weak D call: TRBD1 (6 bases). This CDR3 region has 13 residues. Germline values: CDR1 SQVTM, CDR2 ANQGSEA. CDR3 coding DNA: TGCAGCATTGAAGAGACAGGGAACACTGAAGCTTTCTTT. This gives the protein CSIEETGNTEAFF.